The entry below describes one T cell receptor beta chain. No antigen is known for it. The CDR3 has 16 amino acids. Germline V lookup: CDR1 MNHNS, CDR2 SASEGT. V lost 5 bases and J lost 0, with 16 bases in between. It was uncontrolled infection, other autoimmune disease, pregnancy or lactation that excluded patients. For the diagnoses, clinical symptoms, serum thyroxine and TRAb, thyroid ultrasound and orbital computed tomography were used. It was RNA transcripts that yielded the amplified TCR beta CDR3 regions. An initial round of RT-PCR targeting the TCR CDR3 relied on the HTBI primer set. TCRdb used MiXCR to reprocess the multiplex PCR reads, holding one entry per CDR3 protein. The table includes hundreds of thousands of distinct CDR3 sequences, just under 45% detected once. This record belongs to a study of T cells in Graves' hyperthyroidism and ophthalmopathy. Findings of the study overall: A 13 V-J model separated ophthalmopathy from stable hyperthyroidism.

Material: peripheral blood or thyroid tissue (not recorded which). The chain couples TRBV6-1 to TRBJ2-5; tentative D call: TRBD2 (6 bases). The sequence was collected from an adult man with Graves' disease, either hyperthyroidism or ophthalmopathy (not recorded which). CDR3 sequence: CASSSGLSPYQETQYF. DNA for the CDR3: TGTGCCAGCAGTTCGGGACTTTCCCCGTACCAAGAGACCCAGTACTTC.